The 20 T cell receptor beta chains in this list originate from one sample, sequenced in a study of T cell repertoires and HLA-DP antigens. TCRdb keeps only in-frame clones here, not all; method: immunoSEQ multiplex PCR. The sample lists 75,000 to 90,000 clones, 86% occurring once. Antigens of these TCRs are unknown. The material sequenced was CD4+ T cells from PBMCs. These receptors originate from a man in his forties or fifties in good health and CMV-seronegative.

The chain has TRBV12-5 and TRBJ2-2; weak D call: TRBD1 (6 bases). The CDR3 has 17 residues. Trimming left V 0 bases short and J 6 bases short, with 17 bases between. The germline CDR1 and CDR2 sequences are LGHNT and FRNRAP. CDR3 sequence: CASGLVGGPGLAGELFF. The CDR3 bases are TGTGCTAGTGGTTTGGTAGGGGGTCCAGGATTGGCCGGGGAGCTGTTTTTT.

The genes are TRBV5-8 and TRBJ2-2, with unresolved D. CDR1 is SGHTS, CDR2 YDEGEE, per germline. CDR3 length: 15 amino acids. The V end was cut by 4 bases, the J end by 6 bases, with 16 bases between. The CDR3 is CASSPKGLRAGELFF. The CDR3, as DNA: TGTGCCAGCAGCCCAAAAGGCCTTCGAGCCGGGGAGCTGTTTTTT.

This clone was seen only once. This chain links TRBV2 with TRBJ1-1; D possibly corresponds to TRBD1 (6 bases). V was shortened by 6 bases and J by 8 bases, with 16 bases between the two germline ends. The length of the CDR3 is 13 residues. The germline CDR1 and CDR2 sequences are SNHLY and FYNNEI. The CDR3 loop is CASSGDGGLEAFF. The CDR3 coding sequence is TGTGCCAGCAGCGGGGACGGGGGCCTCGAAGCTTTCTTT.

The chain uses TRBV9 and TRBJ1-1, with a tentative D call TRBD1 (6 bases). CDR1 is SGDLS and CDR2 is YYNGEE in the germline V gene. V was shortened by 0 bases and J by 5 bases, with 14 bases between the two germline ends. The CDR3 extends over 15 amino acids. The CDR3 sequence: CASSVVGGGMTEAFF. As DNA, the CDR3 is TGTGCCAGCAGCGTAGTGGGGGGCGGGATGACTGAAGCTTTCTTT.

This clone was counted a single time. At the DNA level, this CDR3 is encoded by other sequences in the same sample as well. This chain joins TRBV10-2 and TRBJ2-7, with 10 bases that match TRBD2. The CDR3 has 13 residues. The junction had 8 bases not matched to a gene; V was cut back by 3 bases and J by 12 bases. Germline V CDR1 and CDR2: WSHSY, SAAADI. CDR3 nucleotide sequence: TGCGCCAGCAGTGAACCAGCGGGAGGGCCCGGGTACTTC. Translated: CASSEPAGGPGYF.

The rearrangement joins TRBV14 to TRBJ1-6; TRBD1 is a possible D gene (6 bases). Germline V lookup: CDR1 SGHDN, CDR2 FVKESK. The V end was cut by 2 bases, the J end by 6 bases, with 14 bases between. This CDR3 comprises 16 residues. CDR3 loop: CASSQTGGGGNSPLHF. DNA for the CDR3: TGTGCCAGCAGCCAAACGGGAGGAGGGGGTAATTCACCCCTCCACTTT. Together with reference TRBV14 and TRBJ1-6, the CDR3 gives the full variable domain: EAGVTQFPSHSVIEKGQTVTLRCDPISGHDNLYWYRRVMGKEIKFLLHFVKESKQDESGMPNNRFLAERTGGTYSTLKVQPAELEDSGVYFCASSQTGGGGNSPLHFGNGTRLTVT.

The chain employs TRBV18 and TRBJ2-2, with 10 bases lining up with TRBD2. After removal of 2 bases from V and 0 bases from J, the junction contained 6 bases not matched to a gene. The CDR3 spans 18 residues. Germline values: CDR1 KGHSH, CDR2 LQKENI. CDR3 sequence (DNA): TGTGCCAGCTCACCATCCAGCGGGGGGGACGCGAACACCGGGGAGCTGTTTTTT. It encodes CASSPSSGGDANTGELFF.

The chain employs TRBV27 and TRBJ2-2, with 7 bases that match TRBD1. CDR1 and CDR2 from the germline V gene are MNHEY and SMNVEV (reference sequence). V lost 6 bases and J lost 5; bases outside the gene matches: 3. The CDR3 length is 13 residues. As DNA, the CDR3 is TGTGCCAGCAGGGGACAGCCGACCGGGGAGCTGTTTTTT. Translating it yields CASRGQPTGELFF.

The chain uses TRBV5-1 and TRBJ2-3; 7 bases align to TRBD2. CDR1 and CDR2 from the germline V gene are SGHRS and YFSETQ. The V segment lost 5 bases and the J segment 3 bases; nucleotides outside the gene matches: 6. CDR3 length: 14 amino acids. In DNA form, the CDR3 reads TGCGCCAGCAGAACTAGCGCGAGGACAGATACGCAGTATTTT. Its protein product is CASRTSARTDTQYF.

The V gene is TRBV19, the J gene TRBJ2-1; D ambiguous. The CDR3 spans 14 residues. Germline V gene lookup returns CDR1 LNHDA and CDR2 SQIVND (reference sequence). The ends were cut back, 9 bases at V and 4 bases at J, with 16 bases in the middle. CDR3 sequence reads: CASNGDQRYNEQFF. The CDR3, as DNA: TGTGCCAGCAACGGTGATCAGAGATACAATGAGCAGTTCTTC.

This clone was seen just once. The gene calls are TRBV6-5 and TRBJ2-5, with a tentative D call TRBD2 (6 bases). V was trimmed by 2 bases and J by 4 bases, leaving 14 bases between them. This CDR3 is built from 15 residues. From germline, CDR1 is MNHEY and CDR2 SVGAGI. The CDR3, as DNA: TGTGCCAGCAGTTACGGGGCGGCTAGCGCAGAGACCCAGTACTTC. It encodes CASSYGAASAETQYF.

This clone is labeled as large. The rearrangement links TRBV6-4 to TRBJ2-7; D is perhaps TRBD1 (6 bases). V shed 5 bases and J shed 5 bases, with 13 bases lying between them. CDR1 and CDR2 (germline): MRHNA, SNTAGT. This CDR3 contains 13 residues. CDR3 loop: CASSPTGLDEQYF. The CDR3 nucleotides read TGTGCCAGCAGTCCAACAGGGTTAGACGAGCAGTACTTC.

The chain's CDR3 is CASSLEREIGNEKLFF. As DNA, the CDR3 is TGTGCCAGCAGTTTAGAGAGGGAGATTGGTAATGAAAAACTGTTTTTT. The chain is built from TRBV27 and TRBJ1-4; D uncertain. The CDR3 runs 16 residues. The germline CDR1 and CDR2 sequences are MNHEY and SMNVEV (reference sequence). V was shortened by 2 bases and J by 4 bases, with 14 bases between the two germline ends. Together with reference TRBV27 and TRBJ1-4, the CDR3 gives the full variable domain: EAQVTQNPRYLITVTGKKLTVTCSQNMNHEYMSWYRQDPGLGLRQIYYSMNVEVTDKGDVPEGYKVSRKEKRNFPLILESPSPNQTSLYFCASSLEREIGNEKLFFGSGTQLSVL.

This CDR3 is CASRESGANVLTF. The CDR3, as DNA: TGTGCCAGCAGAGAGTCTGGGGCCAACGTCCTGACTTTC. The chain links TRBV28 to TRBJ2-6; D gene uncertain. The CDR3 totals 13 residues. The germline CDR1 and CDR2 sequences are MDHEN and SYDVKM. Trimming left V 6 bases short and J 1 base short, with 4 bases between.

V usage is TRBV19 and J usage is TRBJ1-1; TRBD1 matches at 8 bases. V gave up 7 bases and J gave up 2 bases; unmatched junction bases: 3. The CDR3 length is 13 residues. Germline lookup yields CDR1 LNHDA and CDR2 SQIVND (reference sequence). The CDR3 bases are TGTGCCAGTAACACAGGGGGAAACACTGAAGCTTTCTTT. This gives the protein CASNTGGNTEAFF.

The chain recombines TRBV14 with TRBJ2-3; 11 nucleotides agree with TRBD2. Per germline, CDR1 SGHDN and CDR2 FVKESK. Trimming cost V 4 bases and J 3 bases; bases outside gene matches: 3. The CDR3 spans 15 residues. This chain's CDR3 is CASSLTSGTTDTQYF. Here the CDR3 DNA reads TGTGCCAGCAGCCTGACTAGCGGGACGACAGATACGCAGTATTTT.

This clone has a single count. The chain has TRBV7-2 and TRBJ1-2, with a tentative D call TRBD1 (5 bases). Germline V CDR1 and CDR2: SGHTA, FQGNSA. Trimming left V 2 bases short and J 7 bases short, with 11 bases between. The CDR3 is 13 amino acids. The CDR3 DNA follows: TGTGCCAGCAGCTTATTCAGGGCGGGTGGCTACACCTTC. As protein: CASSLFRAGGYTF.

The chain employs TRBV6-5 and TRBJ2-7; D may be TRBD2 (6 bases). The CDR3 sequence is 11 residues long. Trimming shortened V by 5 bases and J by 10 bases, and 12 bases separated the two germline ends. Germline V lookup: CDR1 MNHEY, CDR2 SVGAGI. The DNA for the CDR3 is TGTGCCAGCAGTGGGGGGTCGGGACAGTACTTC. This gives the protein CASSGGSGQYF.

The rearrangement links TRBV19 to TRBJ1-1, with D perhaps matching TRBD1 (6 bases). From germline, CDR1 is LNHDA and CDR2 SQIVND (reference sequence). The CDR3 totals 14 residues. V was clipped by 8 bases and J by 10 bases, with 23 bases between them. CDR3 in DNA: TGTGCCAGTCATCCTCAGGGGATTGGTGTACGAGCTTTCTTT. This gives the protein CASHPQGIGVRAFF.

This clone was seen a few times. V is TRBV19 and J is TRBJ1-1; D call uncertain. The germline CDR1 and CDR2 sequences are LNHDA and SQIVND (reference sequence). The germline V and J ends were trimmed by 2 bases and 4 bases, with 8 bases remaining between them. The CDR3 length is 13 residues. The DNA for the CDR3 is TGTGCCAGTAGTATAAAAGGAGCCACTGAAGCTTTCTTT. Translated: CASSIKGATEAFF.